This T cell receptor beta chain was obtained from a study of blood T cells in healthy people across ages. Turning to this clonotype: Antigen specificity is unknown.

The trim removed 5 bases at V and 5 bases at J, leaving 8 bases unmatched. The CDR3 has 15 residues. CDR1 is SGHTA and CDR2 is FQGNSA in the germline V gene. Study-level results: With naive T cell percentage, TCR beta diversity showed a strong correlation. Across the age range, TCR beta diversity per million T cells fell in a roughly linear way.

Then a second PCR, running about 6 to 12 cycles, was carried out with a sample-barcoded 5' primer and a J-beta primer mix. Sequencing recovered at least 2.5 million CDR3-containing paired-end reads from each sample. TCRdb processed the 5' RACE reads anew with MiXCR; each CDR3 protein has one entry. There are approximately 1,700,000 distinct CDR3 sequences in the sample; roughly two fifths occur only once, and 23% lies in the top ten. Material: blood. This TCR was sampled from a human donor in good health. This chain connects TRBV7-2 to TRBJ2-7; 11 bases are shared with TRBD1. The CDR3 nucleotides read TGTGCCAGCAGCGCCGTCGGGACAGGGGGACACGAGCAGTACTTC. Translation gives CASSAVGTGGHEQYF. Looking up the rest from reference TRBV7-2 and TRBJ2-7 gives the full variable domain: GAGVSQSPSNKVTEKGKDVELRCDPISGHTALYWYRQSLGQGLEFLIYFQGNSAPDKSGLPSDRFSAERTGGSVSTLTIQRTQQEDSAVYLCASSAVGTGGHEQYFGPGTRLTVT.